What follows are 18 T cell receptor beta chains derived from one specimen sequenced in a study of blood T cell repertoires in COVID-19. The protocol was immunoSEQ multiplex PCR, while the TCRdb copy is restricted to in-frame clones and leaves out a portion. This sample yields fewer than 300,000 clones, of which roughly 88% are seen a single time; almost 9.5% belongs to the top ten. Sequencing was carried out using peripheral blood. These receptors were collected from a man between 18 and 35 years old with active or convalescent COVID-19.

The V call is TRBV6-5, the J call TRBJ2-5; D perhaps matches TRBD2 (6 bases). Trimming pared 8 bases from V and 0 bases from J, leaving 13 bases between. The CDR3 length is 14 residues. Germline-derived CDR1 and CDR2 are MNHEY and SVGAGI. The CDR3 sequence is CASGHPGDQETQYF. As DNA, the CDR3 is TGTGCCAGCGGCCACCCGGGGGACCAAGAGACCCAGTACTTC.

V gene TRBV4-2 combines with J gene TRBJ2-2; D not certain. Deletions cut 0 bases from V and 6 bases from J, with 5 bases between. Germline CDR1 and CDR2: LGHNA and YNFKEQ. CDR3 size: 13 residues. The CDR3, as DNA: TGTGCCAGCAGCCAAGATCTCCCCGGGGAGCTGTTTTTT. The encoded protein is CASSQDLPGELFF.

This chain links TRBV2 with TRBJ2-3; TRBD2 matches 13 bases. The ends lost 5 bases at V and 2 bases at J; junction bases unmatched: 19. The CDR3 length is 21 residues. Per germline, CDR1 SNHLY and CDR2 FYNNEI. The CDR3 DNA reads TGTGCCAGCAGTTTAAACACGGAGGCCGGGACTAGCGGGGCGATCACAGATACGCAGTATTTT. Residues: CASSLNTEAGTSGAITDTQYF.

The V call is TRBV29-1, the J call TRBJ1-1; 7 bases map to TRBD1. Germline lookup yields CDR1 SQVTM and CDR2 ANQGSEA. V lost 2 bases, J lost 2 bases, and 8 bases stayed unmatched. This CDR3 contains 15 residues. The CDR3 DNA reads TGCAGCGTTGAACTACGACAGGGTATCAACACTGAAGCTTTCTTT. As protein: CSVELRQGINTEAFF.

The chain employs TRBV7-2 and TRBJ1-4; D remains ambiguous. The CDR3 sequence is 16 residues long. Trimming stripped 1 base from V and 3 bases from J, with 12 bases between. In germline, CDR1 is SGHTA, CDR2 FQGNSA. CDR3 loop: CASSLDSQTANEKLFF. The CDR3, as DNA: TGTGCCAGCAGCTTAGATTCTCAAACGGCTAATGAAAAACTGTTTTTT.

The CDR3 region is CASSLGGEQYF. Here the CDR3 DNA reads TGCGCCAGCAGCTTGGGAGGCGAGCAGTACTTC. The chain recombines TRBV5-1 with TRBJ2-7; D remains ambiguous. Germline V CDR1 and CDR2: SGHRS, YFSETQ. This CDR3 spans 11 amino acids. Between the trimmed V and J ends, which lost 0 bases and 6 bases, there was a span of 4 bases.

This chain uses TRBV28 with TRBJ1-1, with 7 bases that match TRBD1. The CDR3 covers 15 residues. J was trimmed by 2 bases and V by 5 bases; bases with no gene match: 8. Looked up from germline, CDR1 is MDHEN and CDR2 is SYDVKM. The chain's CDR3 is CASSPAQGGNTEAFF. CDR3 bases: TGTGCCAGCAGTCCCGCCCAGGGGGGTAACACTGAAGCTTTCTTT. Combining the CDR3 with reference TRBV28 and TRBJ1-1 gives the whole variable domain DVKVTQSSRYLVKRTGEKVFLECVQDMDHENMFWYRQDPGLGLRLIYFSYDVKMKEKGDIPEGYSVSREKKERFSLILESASTNQTSMYLCASSPAQGGNTEAFFGQGTRLTVV.

This chain links TRBV12-3 or TRBV12-4 with TRBJ2-5; D might be TRBD2 (6 bases). The CDR3 totals 12 residues. Trimming left V 4 bases short and J 5 bases short, with 8 bases between. The CDR3 DNA follows: TGTGCCAGCAGTTGGGCGGGGGAGACCCAGTACTTC. It translates to CASSWAGETQYF.

This clone came up once. V gene TRBV4-2 combines with J gene TRBJ1-1; a possible D gene is TRBD1 (5 bases). The CDR3 runs 16 residues. V dropped 0 bases and J dropped 3 bases, with 14 bases sitting between them. Germline V gives CDR1 LGHNA, CDR2 YNFKEQ. In DNA form, the CDR3 reads TGTGCCAGCAGCCAAGATAGGACAAATTTGGACACTGAAGCTTTCTTT. Protein product: CASSQDRTNLDTEAFF.

V usage is TRBV14 and J usage is TRBJ2-2; TRBD2 agrees at 7 bases. The germline V gene encodes CDR1 SGHDN and CDR2 FVKESK. The trim removed 1 base at V and 5 bases at J, leaving 10 bases unmatched. CDR3 length: 17 amino acids. The CDR3 DNA reads as TGTGCCAGCAGCCAAGTTGCAGGGACTATGTTAACCGGGGAGCTGTTTTTT. As protein: CASSQVAGTMLTGELFF.

This chain joins TRBV11-2 and TRBJ1-2; the match to TRBD1 covers 9 bases. Germline-derived CDR1 and CDR2 are SGHAT and FQNNGV. The ends lost 6 bases at V and 8 bases at J; junction bases unmatched: 19. The CDR3 totals 17 residues. For the CDR3, the DNA is TGTGCCAGCAGATCCCCCTTCGGACAGGGGCGTACTATGGGCTACACCTTC. This translates into CASRSPFGQGRTMGYTF.

This chain joins TRBV5-1 and TRBJ2-2; tentatively, D is TRBD2 (5 bases). The V end lost 0 bases, the J end lost 4 bases, and 7 bases lay between the germline ends. There are 14 residues in the CDR3. Germline assignment: CDR1 SGHRS and CDR2 YFSETQ. CDR3 nucleotide sequence: TGCGCCAGCAGCTTGGTCGGAGGCACCGGGGAGCTGTTTTTT. Encoded protein: CASSLVGGTGELFF.

The chain employs TRBV5-1 and TRBJ1-6, with 9 bases fitting TRBD1. The V gene end was trimmed by 4 bases and the J gene end by 7 bases; junction bases not matched to a gene: 9. This CDR3 has 16 residues. The germline CDR1 and CDR2 sequences are SGHRS and YFSETQ. The CDR3 coding sequence is TGCGCCAGCAGCCCCGGGACAGGGACGAGCAATTCACCCCTCCACTTT. Its translation is CASSPGTGTSNSPLHF. Drawing the rest from reference TRBV5-1 and TRBJ1-6, the complete variable domain is KAGVTQTPRYLIKTRGQQVTLSCSPISGHRSVSWYQQTPGQGLQFLFEYFSETQRNKGNFPGRFSGRQFSNSRSEMNVSTLELGDSALYLCASSPGTGTSNSPLHFGNGTRLTVT.

This clone was seen only once. The rearrangement links TRBV12-5 to TRBJ1-6, with 7 bases aligning to TRBD1. Germline lookup yields CDR1 LGHNT and CDR2 FRNRAP. Trimming cost V 2 bases and J 8 bases; bases outside gene matches: 9. The CDR3 length is 16 residues. Here the CDR3 reads CASGLRGGVADSPLHF. The CDR3 DNA follows: TGTGCTAGTGGTTTGAGAGGGGGCGTCGCGGATTCACCCCTCCACTTT.

This sequence joins TRBV24-1 and TRBJ1-2, with a possible D match to TRBD1 (6 bases). The V end was cut by 0 bases, the J end by 0 bases, with 19 bases between. Germline V gene sequence: CDR1 KGHDR, CDR2 SFDVKD. The CDR3 sequence is 19 residues long. CDR3 nucleotide sequence: TGTGCCACCAGTGATTTGCGGCCCTCCCCGGGACATTCTAACTATGGCTACACCTTC. This encodes CATSDLRPSPGHSNYGYTF.

The gene calls are TRBV11-3 and TRBJ2-2; 9 nucleotides agree with TRBD2. The CDR3 has 16 residues. The junction had 3 bases not matched to a gene; V was cut back by 3 bases and J by 1 base. Looked up from germline, CDR1 is SGHNT and CDR2 is YENEEA. CDR3 loop: CASSFLAGENTGELFF. CDR3 coding DNA: TGTGCCAGCAGCTTTTTAGCGGGGGAGAACACCGGGGAGCTGTTTTTT.

J is TRBJ2-7 and V is TRBV2; perhaps TRBD1 as D (6 bases). Germline CDR1 reads SNHLY; CDR2 reads FYNNEI. The CDR3 loop spans 12 amino acids. With 9 bases removed from V and 0 bases from J, the gap between germline ends came to 9 bases. CDR3 sequence (DNA): TGTGCCAGTGGGGACACCTCCTACGAGCAGTACTTC. Amino acid sequence: CASGDTSYEQYF. The entire variable domain, with the rest obtained from reference TRBV2 and TRBJ2-7, is as follows: EPEVTQTPSHQVTQMGQEVILRCVPISNHLYFYWYRQILGQKVEFLVSFYNNEISEKSEIFDDQFSVERPDGSNFTLKIRSTKLEDSAMYFCASGDTSYEQYFGPGTRLTVT.

The genes are TRBV27 and TRBJ1-1, with TRBD1 as a possible D gene (6 bases). Germline V lookup: CDR1 MNHEY, CDR2 SMNVEV (reference sequence). Trimming pared 2 bases from V and 1 base from J, leaving 8 bases between. The CDR3 is 14 residues long. The CDR3 protein is CASSLRGQNTEAFF. CDR3 coding DNA: TGTGCCAGCAGTTTACGGGGACAGAACACTGAAGCTTTCTTT.